This T cell receptor beta chain was captured in a study of blood T cell repertoires in COVID-19. Study background: PBMCs, B-cell-depleted T cells, or T cells were the source of the cDNA or gDNA that made up the material.

The CDR3 consists of 17 residues. The germline V gene encodes CDR1 SGHRS and CDR2 YFSETQ. The V end lost 7 bases, the J end lost 4 bases, and 26 bases lay between the germline ends. Per the authors' pipeline: Estimated nucleated cell counts came from reference gene primer amplification. Profiled with immunoSEQ multiplex PCR; TCRdb holds only in-frame clones, not every one. The DNA was the basis for D and trimming; V, J and clone size are from that table. Of 110,000 or so clones listed, 85% were seen once; the top ten hold about an eighth. This receptor was obtained from a human donor in a cohort sampled during active COVID-19. This sequence joins TRBV5-1 and TRBJ1-2, with TRBD1 as a possible D gene (5 bases). The sample taken for sequencing was peripheral blood. The DNA for the CDR3 is TGCGCCAGCTCCATAGGGGAATGGGAAGGAAGCCCCTATGGCTACACCTTC. Translating gives CASSIGEWEGSPYGYTF.